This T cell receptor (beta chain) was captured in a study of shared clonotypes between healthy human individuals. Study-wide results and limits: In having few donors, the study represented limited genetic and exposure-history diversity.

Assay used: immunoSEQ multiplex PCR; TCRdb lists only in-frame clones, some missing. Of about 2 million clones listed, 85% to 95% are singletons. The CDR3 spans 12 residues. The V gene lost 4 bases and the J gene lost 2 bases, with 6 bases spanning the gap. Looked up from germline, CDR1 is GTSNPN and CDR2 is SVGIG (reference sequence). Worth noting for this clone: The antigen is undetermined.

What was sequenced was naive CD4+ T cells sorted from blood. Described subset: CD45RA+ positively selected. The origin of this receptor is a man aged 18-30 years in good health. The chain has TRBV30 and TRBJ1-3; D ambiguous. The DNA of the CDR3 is TGTGCCTGGAAGGGCCCTGGAAACACCATATATTTT. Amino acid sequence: CAWKGPGNTIYF.